This TCR beta chain appears in the sequencing data of a study of vaccination effects on CD4 cells after COVID-19. Overall study: Sampling occurred a median 72 days post second dose, range 14 to 241.

Overall study findings and caveats: From healthy vaccinees, only 1 of 255 vaccine-induced clones also reacted to common cold coronaviruses.

As regards this clone: No antigen is known for it.

Trimming took 3 bases from V and 4 from J, leaving 12 bases between them. The germline V gene has CDR1 KGHSH and CDR2 LQKENI. The CDR3 covers 15 residues. After expansion with viral peptide pools in the ViraFEST assay, antigen-specific CD4+ T cells were sequenced. The authors isolated CD4+ T cells after less than eleven days of culture. The cohort was immunized with two doses of either the BNT162b2 or mRNA-1273 vaccine. Neither prior SARS-CoV-2 infection nor positive nucleocapsid antibodies were present in the vaccine recipients. Each culture well received roughly 1.9 million PBMC. These cells were then cultured in IMDM with 10 IU/ml IL-2 and roughly 10 ug/ml peptides. Only in-frame clones appear in the TCRdb table, and some are missing; sequencing was by immunoSEQ multiplex PCR. The table has tens of thousands of clones, 74% seen once; the top ten hold roughly 15%.

The clonotype comes from a human donor who received a COVID-19 vaccine. The sample was CD4+ T cells from PBMCs cultured with HCoV-OC43 spike peptides, taken after COVID-19 vaccination. The subset was: HCoV-OC43 spike overlapping peptide pool stimulation. The genes are TRBV18 and TRBJ2-2; maybe TRBD2 (5 bases). The CDR3 sequence is CASSPPSRSTGELFF. The CDR3 nucleotides read TGTGCCAGCTCACCGCCTAGCCGGAGCACCGGGGAGCTGTTTTTT.